This T cell receptor (beta chain) was sequenced for a study of T-cell reconstitution after alpha-beta-depleted transplantation in children. Comment on this clonotype: Its target is unknown.

The CDR3 has 15 residues. Germline loops: CDR1 SGHTA, CDR2 FQGNSA. V gave up 2 bases and J gave up 6 bases; unmatched junction bases: 8. The TCRbeta library incorporated unique molecular identifiers. TCRdb reprocessed the PCR reads with MiXCR, giving one entry per CDR3 protein. The repertoire holds hundreds of thousands of distinct CDR3 sequences, with 13% as singletons. Study findings and constraints: T-cell numbers and diversity one year post-transplant derived largely from freshly generated T cells.

V gene TRBV7-2 combines with J gene TRBJ1-1; 8 bases map to TRBD1. The sequence came from a male patient between 5 and 17 years old who had a stem cell transplant for acute myeloid leukemia, so the T cells may come from the graft donor. Sequences were derived from PBMCs, mostly from graft donor cells, sampled 360 days after TCRalphabeta/CD19-depleted stem cell transplant. For the CDR3, the DNA is TGTGCCAGCAGCTTATCGACAGGGGTTATGGCTGAAGCTTTCTTT. Protein sequence: CASSLSTGVMAEAFF.